Included here is one T cell receptor beta chain sequence, with context. Its antigen is unidentified. UMI-tagged TRB cDNA libraries were built via 5' RACE. TCRdb re-called the 5' RACE reads; every CDR3 protein appears as one record, without DNA. This sample's table reports 150,000 to 160,000 distinct CDR3 sequences. The entry originates in a study of CXCR3-negative and CXCR3-positive naive CD8 T cells. Study-level points and caveats: Memory CD8+ cells had much lower diversity, and both naive subsets had comparably high diversity. In CXCR3-positive naive cells, the TRB CDR3s were more hydrophobic than in CXCR3-negative naive cells. The level of CXCR3 expression partially decreased after cryopreservation; the majority of assays used fresh PBMCs.

The naive CD8+ gate required CD45RO-CCR7+CD27+CD95- phenotype. CDR3 length: 15 residues. Germline V gene sequence: CDR1 MNHEY, CDR2 SVGAGI. The receptor was isolated from a human donor in good health. Some clones in this sample may be carry-over from other donors' samples. Sample: naive CXCR3+ CD8+ T cells from blood. Described subset: CD45RO-CCR7+CD27+CD95- naive CD8+ T cells expressing CXCR3 (TNR3+). The chain uses TRBV6-5 and TRBJ2-3; the TRBD1 assignment by TCRdb is unverifiable without DNA. The CDR3 loop is CASSYGGGLGDTQYF.